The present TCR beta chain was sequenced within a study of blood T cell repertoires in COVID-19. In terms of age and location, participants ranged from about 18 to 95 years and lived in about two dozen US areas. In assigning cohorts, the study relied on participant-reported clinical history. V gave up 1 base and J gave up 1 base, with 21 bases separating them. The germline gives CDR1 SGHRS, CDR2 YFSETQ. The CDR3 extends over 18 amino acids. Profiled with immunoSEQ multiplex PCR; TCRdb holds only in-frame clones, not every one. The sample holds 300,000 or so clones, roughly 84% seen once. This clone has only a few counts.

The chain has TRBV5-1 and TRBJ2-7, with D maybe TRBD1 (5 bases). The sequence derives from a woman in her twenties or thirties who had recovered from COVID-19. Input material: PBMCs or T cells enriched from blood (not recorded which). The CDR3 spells CASSLPPTASGWSYEQYF. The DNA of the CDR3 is TGCGCCAGCAGCTTGCCCCCAACCGCCTCAGGGTGGTCCTACGAGCAGTACTTC.